Detailed here is one TCR beta chain. The CDR3 runs 17 residues. With 4 bases removed from V and 3 bases from J, the gap between germline ends came to 19 bases. Germline assignment: CDR1 MDHEN and CDR2 SYDVKM. The record originates from a study of blood T cell repertoires in COVID-19. For the study at large: Samples came from the United States, Italy and Spain, spanning acute and convalescent COVID-19.

Only in-frame clones appear in the TCRdb table, and some are missing; sequencing was by immunoSEQ multiplex PCR. In the table there are 400,000 to 500,000 clones, over 75% of which are singletons. This chain uses TRBV28 with TRBJ1-3; D may be TRBD1 (6 bases). The source material was PBMCs or T cells enriched from blood (not recorded which). The source of this sequence is a woman aged 18-29 years who had been exposed to COVID-19. CDR3 sequence reads: CASSSLVGGAYGNTIYF. The CDR3 nucleotides read TGTGCCAGCAGTTCCCTGGTAGGGGGGGCCTATGGAAACACCATATATTTT.